In this sample, the clone carrying this T cell receptor (beta chain) turned up a few times. The antigen remains undetermined. Template switching introduced a universal primer site, and the cDNA bore unique molecular identifiers. TCRdb reprocessed the 5' RACE reads with MiXCR, giving one entry per CDR3 protein. The sample comprises around 490,000 distinct CDR3 sequences, around 24% of which are singletons, and approximately 0.52% rests with the top ten. The data are from a study of identical twins. Each donor was a healthy Caucasian. Study results and caveats: Insertion counts were lower in abundant cord blood beta clonotypes, a trend that memory repertoires did not show.

In addition, the sample was reused for a study of yellow fever vaccine responses in identical twins. According to that study: Twins reportedly appeared to share part of their vaccine T cell response while keeping part individual.

The TCR sequence derives from a woman aged 18-35 years in good health. The sample comprised CD4+ T cells sorted from blood.

The CDR3 protein is CATSTRSGANVLTF. CDR3 in DNA: TGTGCCACCAGCACCCGTTCTGGGGCCAACGTCCTGACTTTC. The chain carries TRBV15 and TRBJ2-6; D not certain. Trimming stripped 4 bases from V and 1 base from J, with 5 bases between. This CDR3 region has 14 residues. CDR1 LNHNV and CDR2 YYDKDF come from the germline V gene (reference sequence).